One sample yielded the 15 T cell receptor beta chains listed below, sequenced in a study of T cells in Graves' hyperthyroidism and ophthalmopathy. There were TCR beta CDR3 regions amplified from RNA transcripts. RT-PCR in the first round (using the HTBI primer set) targeted the TCR CDR3. Each CDR3 protein gets one entry after TCRdb re-called the multiplex PCR reads with MiXCR. Of fewer than 750,000 distinct CDR3 sequences in the sample, just over 45% are singletons; the top ten hold more than 7.5%. Material: peripheral blood or thyroid tissue (not recorded which). The receptors originated from a woman aged 18-30 years with Graves' hyperthyroidism.

This chain links TRBV2 with TRBJ2-5; TRBD2 matches 11 bases. Germline assignment: CDR1 SNHLY and CDR2 FYNNEI. This CDR3 is 15 amino acids long. Germline trimming cut 6 bases from V and 5 bases from J; bases unmatched to any gene: 8. The CDR3 loop is CASSFTSGGGETQYF. In DNA, the CDR3 is TGTGCCAGCAGCTTCACTAGCGGGGGAGGGGAGACCCAGTACTTC.

A word on this clonotype: At one of its ends the junction is not consistent with the germline gene, which may arise from a read error. The chain employs TRBV7-2 and TRBJ1-1; a possible D gene is TRBD1 (5 bases). This CDR3 is built from 15 residues. Per germline, CDR1 SGHTA and CDR2 FQGNSA. The CDR3 region is CASSRSQGKDTEALF. The DNA for the CDR3 is TGTGCCAGCAGTCGGTCCCAGGGAAAGGACACTGAAGCTCTCTTT.

A note on this clonotype: No conserved phenylalanine or tryptophan ends this CDR3, so it is likely a read error. This chain connects TRBV10-3 to TRBJ1-2; unclear D gene. Trimming stripped 7 bases from V and 3 bases from J, with 6 bases between. Germline CDR1 ENHRY, CDR2 SYGVKD. This CDR3 is built from 11 residues. The DNA of the CDR3 is TGTGCCATCAACAGAGACTATGGCTACACCTCC. This encodes CAINRDYGYTS.

As concerns this clonotype: This is likely a read error, given that the CDR3 carries no conserved phenylalanine or tryptophan at its end. The gene calls are TRBV5-8 and TRBJ1-1, with a weak D call TRBD1 (5 bases). The CDR3 has 16 residues. The V gene lost 4 bases and the J gene lost 0 bases, with 16 bases spanning the gap. Germline V lookup: CDR1 SGHTS, CDR2 YDEGEE. CDR3 in amino acids: CASSPSPGALNTEAFL. DNA of the CDR3: TGTGCCAGCAGCCCCTCCCCCGGGGCCCTGAACACTGAAGCTTTCCTT.

Only a few counts were recorded for this clonotype. The chain uses TRBV12-5 and TRBJ2-1; D may be TRBD1 or TRBD2 (5 bases each). The CDR3 consists of 15 residues. Trimming left V 2 bases short and J 4 bases short, with 12 bases between. CDR1 LGHNT and CDR2 FRNRAP come from the germline V gene. The CDR3 sequence is CASGLSRDLYNEQFF. The CDR3 DNA is TGTGCTAGTGGTTTGTCCAGGGACCTATACAATGAGCAGTTCTTC.

This clonotype showed up many times. This chain connects TRBV12-3 or TRBV12-4 to TRBJ1-4; D remains ambiguous. This CDR3 is built from 13 residues. The V gene lost 10 bases and the J gene lost 1 base, with 10 bases spanning the gap. Here the CDR3 reads CAIRLLTNEKLFF. The CDR3, as DNA: TGTGCCATTCGTCTTTTAACTAATGAAAAACTGTTTTTT.

In regard to this clonotype: The CDR3 ends on some other residue instead of the conserved phenylalanine or tryptophan, so this is likely a read error. No DNA is shown, since the ends of the CDR3 on it are uncertain; the CDR3 is the one TCRdb lists. The J gene is TRBJ2-6, the V gene TRBV12-3 or TRBV12-4. The length of the CDR3 is 18 amino acids, counting both ends. The CDR3 sequence is CASSSLVFRSPGANVLVL.

This clonotype was seen a few times. The chain uses TRBV7-2 and TRBJ2-7; tentatively, D is TRBD1 or TRBD2 (6 bases each). Deletions cut 9 bases from V and 5 bases from J, with 20 bases between. Germline CDR1 and CDR2: SGHTA and FQGNSA. This CDR3 has 14 residues. The CDR3 DNA follows: TGTGCCAGTACAGGGCTAGCGAGATTTCACGAGCAGTACTTC. This codes for CASTGLARFHEQYF.

This clonotype was detected many times. The chain joins TRBV29-1 to TRBJ1-1, with unresolved D. CDR1 and CDR2 (germline): SQVTM, ANQGSEA. The CDR3 spans 15 residues. Deletions cut 4 bases from V and 2 bases from J, with 17 bases between. The DNA of the CDR3 is TGCAGCGTTGTCCTTTCGAGACGATCAAACACTGAAGCTTTCTTT. Residues: CSVVLSRRSNTEAFF.

This clonotype was seen many times. This chain connects TRBV12-3 or TRBV12-4 to TRBJ1-2, with 7 bases matching TRBD1. The trim removed 5 bases at V and 6 bases at J, leaving 12 bases unmatched. CDR3 length: 15 amino acids. The CDR3 sequence: CASSLTWTGFDGYTF. CDR3 bases: TGTGCCAGCAGTCTCACCTGGACAGGTTTTGATGGCTACACCTTC.

In this sample, this clonotype turned up many times. The chain uses TRBV7-3 and TRBJ1-1, with TRBD1 matching 10 bases. The trim removed 2 bases at V and 1 base at J, leaving 4 bases unmatched. Germline values: CDR1 SGHTA, CDR2 FQGTGA. The CDR3 is 16 amino acids. As DNA, the CDR3 is TGTGCCAGCAGCTTACTGTGGGACAGGGGGAACACTGAAGCTTTCTTT. Amino acid sequence: CASSLLWDRGNTEAFF.

The rearrangement links TRBV12-3 or TRBV12-4 to TRBJ1-5; D is undetermined. This CDR3 is built from 15 residues. Deletions cut 3 bases from V and 0 bases from J, with 9 bases between. The CDR3 DNA reads TGTGCCAGCAGTTTTGAAGGTATTAGCAATCAGCCCCAGCATTTT. This sequence encodes CASSFEGISNQPQHF.

Many counts were recorded for this clonotype. The rearrangement uses TRBV7-2 and TRBJ2-7; D is possibly TRBD1 (6 bases). Germline V gene sequence: CDR1 SGHTA, CDR2 FQGNSA. This CDR3 spans 14 amino acids. V was trimmed by 3 bases and J by 3 bases, leaving 12 bases between them. The CDR3 DNA sequence: TGTGCCAGCAGCTTCCCCCCGGGACACTACGAGCAGTACTTC. This gives the protein CASSFPPGHYEQYF.

This clonotype was counted a single time. The chain couples TRBV10-3 to TRBJ1-2; the D is unclear. The CDR3 contains 14 residues. The V gene lost 6 bases and the J gene lost 12 bases, with 23 bases spanning the gap. Per germline, CDR1 ENHRY and CDR2 SYGVKD. CDR3 in DNA: TGTGCCATCAGAGATATCGAGGTTGACCCTGGAAACACCTTC. Protein product: CAIRDIEVDPGNTF.

The table lists this clonotype with a count of one. The CDR3 DNA sequence: TGTGCCAGCAGACAGGGTTCCCACGAGACCCAGTACTTC. Translation gives CASRQGSHETQYF. The gene calls are TRBV2 and TRBJ2-5, with D possibly being TRBD1 (6 bases). V dropped 6 bases and J dropped 5 bases, with 13 bases sitting between them. The germline V gene has CDR1 SNHLY and CDR2 FYNNEI. There are 13 residues in the CDR3.